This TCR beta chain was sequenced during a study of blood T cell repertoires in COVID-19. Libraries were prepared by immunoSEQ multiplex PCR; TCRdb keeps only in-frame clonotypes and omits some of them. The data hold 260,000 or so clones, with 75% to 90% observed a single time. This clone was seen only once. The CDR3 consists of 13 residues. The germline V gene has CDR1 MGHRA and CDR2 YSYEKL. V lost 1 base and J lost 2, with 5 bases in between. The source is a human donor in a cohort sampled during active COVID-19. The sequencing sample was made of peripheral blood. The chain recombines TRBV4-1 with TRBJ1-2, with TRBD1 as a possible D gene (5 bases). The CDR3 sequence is CASSQGQNYGYTF. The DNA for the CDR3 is TGCGCCAGCAGCCAAGGACAGAACTATGGCTACACCTTC.